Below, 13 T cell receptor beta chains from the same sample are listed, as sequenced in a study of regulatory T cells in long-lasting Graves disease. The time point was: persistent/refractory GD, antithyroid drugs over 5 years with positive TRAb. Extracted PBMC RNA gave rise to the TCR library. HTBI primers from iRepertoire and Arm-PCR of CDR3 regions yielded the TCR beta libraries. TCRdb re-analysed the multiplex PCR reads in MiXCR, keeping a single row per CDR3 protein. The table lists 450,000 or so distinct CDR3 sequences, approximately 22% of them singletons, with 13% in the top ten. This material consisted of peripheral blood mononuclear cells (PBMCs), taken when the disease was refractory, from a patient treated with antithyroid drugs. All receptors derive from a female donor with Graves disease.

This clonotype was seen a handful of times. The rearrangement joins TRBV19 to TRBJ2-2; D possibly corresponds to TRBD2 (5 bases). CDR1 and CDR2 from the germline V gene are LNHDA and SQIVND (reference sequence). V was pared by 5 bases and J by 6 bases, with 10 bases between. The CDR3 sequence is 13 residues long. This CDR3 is CASSPGYPGELFF. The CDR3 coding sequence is TGTGCCAGTAGTCCGGGGTACCCCGGGGAGCTGTTTTTT.

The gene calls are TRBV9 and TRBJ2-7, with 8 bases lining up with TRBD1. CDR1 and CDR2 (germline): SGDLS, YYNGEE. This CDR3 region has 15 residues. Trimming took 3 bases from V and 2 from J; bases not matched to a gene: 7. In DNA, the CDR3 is TGTGCCAGCAGCGCCGGACAGGGTGCCCCCTACGAGCAGTACTTC. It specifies CASSAGQGAPYEQYF.

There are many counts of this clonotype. The CDR3 sequence is CASSQWQGDEKLFF. In nucleotides, the CDR3 is TGTGCCAGCAGCCAATGGCAGGGAGATGAAAAACTGTTTTTT. The chain carries TRBV3-1 and TRBJ1-4; D might be TRBD1 (5 bases). Germline V gene lookup returns CDR1 LGHDT and CDR2 YNNKEL (reference sequence). The ends were cut back, 2 bases at V and 6 bases at J, with 10 bases in the middle. This CDR3 has 14 residues.

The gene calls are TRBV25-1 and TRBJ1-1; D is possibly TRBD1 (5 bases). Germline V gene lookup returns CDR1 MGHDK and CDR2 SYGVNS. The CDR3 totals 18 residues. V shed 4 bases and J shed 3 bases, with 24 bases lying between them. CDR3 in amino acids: CASSATGRDETRDTEAFF. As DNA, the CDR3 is TGTGCCAGCAGTGCTACAGGCCGAGATGAGACTAGGGACACTGAAGCTTTCTTT.

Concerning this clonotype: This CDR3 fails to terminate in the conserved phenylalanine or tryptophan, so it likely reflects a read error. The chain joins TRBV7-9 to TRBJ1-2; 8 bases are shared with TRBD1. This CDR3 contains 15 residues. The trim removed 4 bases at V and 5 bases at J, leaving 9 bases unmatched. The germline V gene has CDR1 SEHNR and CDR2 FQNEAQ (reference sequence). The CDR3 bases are TGTGCCAGCAGCTCGACGCTGGACAGGGAATATGGCTACACCGTC. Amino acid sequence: CASSSTLDREYGYTV.

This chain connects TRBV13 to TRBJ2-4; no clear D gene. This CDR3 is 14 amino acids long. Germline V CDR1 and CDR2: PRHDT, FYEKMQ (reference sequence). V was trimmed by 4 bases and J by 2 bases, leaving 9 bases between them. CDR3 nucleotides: TGTGCCAGCAGCTCTGACGGGTCCAAAAACATTCAGTACTTC. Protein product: CASSSDGSKNIQYF.

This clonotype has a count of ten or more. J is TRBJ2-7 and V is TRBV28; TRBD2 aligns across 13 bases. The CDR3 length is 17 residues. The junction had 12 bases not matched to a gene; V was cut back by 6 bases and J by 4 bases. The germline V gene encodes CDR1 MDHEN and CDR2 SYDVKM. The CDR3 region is CASRRGRTSGSMYEQYF. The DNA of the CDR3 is TGTGCCAGCAGACGCGGTAGGACTAGCGGGAGTATGTACGAGCAGTACTTC.

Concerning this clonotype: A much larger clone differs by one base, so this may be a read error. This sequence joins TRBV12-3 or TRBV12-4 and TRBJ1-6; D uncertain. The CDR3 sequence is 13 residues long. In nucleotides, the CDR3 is TGTGCCAGCAAACGGACCTATGATTCACCCCTCCACTTT. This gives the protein CASKRTYDSPLHF.

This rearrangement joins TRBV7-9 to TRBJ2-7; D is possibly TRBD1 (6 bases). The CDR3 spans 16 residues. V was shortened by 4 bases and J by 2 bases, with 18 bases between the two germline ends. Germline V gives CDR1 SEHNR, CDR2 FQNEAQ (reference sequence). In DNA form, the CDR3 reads TGTGCCAGCAGCTCCCTCCGAGGACAGAAGGCCTACGAGCAGTACTTC. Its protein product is CASSSLRGQKAYEQYF.

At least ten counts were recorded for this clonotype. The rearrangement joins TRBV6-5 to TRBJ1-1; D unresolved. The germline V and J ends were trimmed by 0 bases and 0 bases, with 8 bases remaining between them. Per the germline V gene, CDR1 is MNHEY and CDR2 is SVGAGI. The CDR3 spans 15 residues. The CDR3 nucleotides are TGTGCCAGCAGTTACTCGGCCGGATTGAACACTGAAGCTTTCTTT. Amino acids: CASSYSAGLNTEAFF.

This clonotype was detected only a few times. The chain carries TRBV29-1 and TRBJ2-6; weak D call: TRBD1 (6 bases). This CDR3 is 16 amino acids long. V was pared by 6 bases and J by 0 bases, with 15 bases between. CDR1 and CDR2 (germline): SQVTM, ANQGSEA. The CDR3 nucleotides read TGCAGCGTCGTTGGACAGTCCCCCTCTGGGGCCAACGTCCTGACTTTC. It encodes CSVVGQSPSGANVLTF.

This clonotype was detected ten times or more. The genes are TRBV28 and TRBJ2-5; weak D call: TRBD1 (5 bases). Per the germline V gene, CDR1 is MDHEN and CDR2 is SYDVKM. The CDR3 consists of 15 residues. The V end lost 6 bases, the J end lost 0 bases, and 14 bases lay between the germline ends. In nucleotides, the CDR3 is TGTGCCAGCAGAGTAGGTACAGGCGACCAAGAGACCCAGTACTTC. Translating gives CASRVGTGDQETQYF.

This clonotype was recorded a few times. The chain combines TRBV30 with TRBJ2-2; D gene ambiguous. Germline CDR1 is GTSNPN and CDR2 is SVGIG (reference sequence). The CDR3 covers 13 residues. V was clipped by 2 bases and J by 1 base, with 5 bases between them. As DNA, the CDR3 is TGTGCCTGGAGTCTCGGGAACACCGGGGAGCTGTTTTTT. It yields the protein CAWSLGNTGELFF. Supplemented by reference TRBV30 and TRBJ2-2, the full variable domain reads SQTIHQWPATLVQPVGSPLSLECTVEGTSNPNLYWYRQAAGRGLQLLFYSVGIGQISSEVPQNLSASRPQDRQFILSSKKLLLSDSGFYLCAWSLGNTGELFFGEGSRLTVL.